The following is a TCR beta chain sequence with its context. Antigen unknown. These data originate in a study of CD8 T cells in Susac syndrome. Study results and limitations: Individuals included in the TCR sequencing and HLA analysis were acknowledged by the study to be relatively few in number.

Random hexamers served to reverse transcribe roughly 0.5 to 1 ug RNA. It was immunoSEQ multiplex PCR that amplified TCR beta CDR3 across 54 Vbeta and 13 Jbeta. TCRdb re-called the immunoSEQ multiplex PCR reads with MiXCR, one entry per CDR3 protein. The sample gives 200,000 or so distinct CDR3 sequences, 90% to 96% of which show up once; about 0.093% is in the top ten. High-throughput TCR beta sequencing covered peripheral CD8+ and CD4+ T cells. The patients who served as multiple sclerosis controls were treatment-naive and had stable or active relapsing-remitting disease that fulfilled the revised McDonald criteria. This clonotype originated in a human donor with multiple sclerosis. The sample consisted of CD4+ T cells from PBMCs.

CDR3 residues: CATSDQNTGELFF. The CDR3 DNA is TGTGCCACCAGTGATCAGAACACCGGGGAGCTGTTTTTT. The chain carries TRBV24-1 and TRBJ2-2; no clear D. Germline CDR1 KGHDR, CDR2 SFDVKD. Trimming pared 3 bases from V and 1 base from J, leaving 2 bases between. The CDR3 is 13 residues long.